This T cell receptor (beta chain) was sequenced in a study of OX40 agonist ivuxolimab in advanced cancers. For the study at large: Ivuxolimab, an agonist antibody against OX40 (CD134), was given to patients. Dose-escalation patients suffered from hepatocellular carcinoma, melanoma, renal cell or head and neck cancer. Three patients got partial responses; one had hepatocellular carcinoma and two had cutaneous melanoma.

On this clone: Its antigen is not identified.

Study-level findings and limits: Partial responders receiving 0.1-3.0 mg/kg showed among the lowest clonal expansion.

The CDR3 is 15 amino acids. V lost 1 base and J lost 8, with 16 bases in between. Germline V gives CDR1 SGHAT, CDR2 FQNNGV. Libraries were prepared by immunoSEQ multiplex PCR; TCRdb keeps only in-frame clonotypes and omits some of them. The sample includes approximately 86,000 clones, roughly nine tenths of them seen just once. V is TRBV11-2 and J is TRBJ2-3; tentative D call: TRBD2 (6 bases). The sample here was CD4+ or CD8+ T cells sorted from blood, taken in a trial of the OX40 agonist ivuxolimab. The TCR originated in an adult with an advanced solid tumor such as melanoma, head and neck, liver or kidney cancer. CDR3 residues: CASSLVGGSRGTQYF. Written as DNA, the CDR3 is TGTGCCAGCAGCTTAGTAGGAGGGTCCCGAGGTACGCAGTATTTT.